This entry describes one T cell receptor beta chain. As yet, its antigen is unknown. TCR sequencing used cDNA made by reverse transcription of extracted RNA. Libraries were prepared by immunoSEQ multiplex PCR; TCRdb keeps only in-frame clonotypes and omits some of them. The sample holds roughly 150,000 clones; about 53% are singletons and the top ten take approximately 19%. This sample was taken from a study of CD8+ T cells in alopecia areata. Study-wide points: Scalp samples also contribute reads from the resident alphabeta T cells found in normal skin.

V dropped 4 bases and J dropped 2 bases, with 6 bases sitting between them. Germline assignment: CDR1 SQVTM and CDR2 ANQGSEA. The CDR3 runs to 11 residues. Alopecia areata patients had lesional scalp punch biopsies and peripheral blood taken from them. The sequence came from a human donor with alopecia areata. The rearrangement joins TRBV29-1 to TRBJ2-7; D call uncertain. The sequencing used CD8+ T cells sorted from blood, collected at week 0. For the CDR3, the DNA is TGCAGCGTTGGGGCTACCTACGAGCAGTACTTC. Translation: CSVGATYEQYF.